The 4 T cell receptor beta chains reported below all come from one sample, sequenced in a study of CD8 T cells in Susac syndrome (dated by TCRdb to the late 2010s). Libraries were constructed by the immunoSEQ multiplex PCR assay. RNA was extracted with the RNeasy kit and roughly 0.45 to 1 ug was reverse transcribed using random hexamers. Through fastp at Q25 and MiXCR, TCRdb rebuilt clones from the public reads, retaining in-frame beta chains. CDR3 protein sequences are deduplicated, and each keeps its most common genes and DNA. This sample gives 250,000 to 350,000 distinct CDR3 sequences in total; around 83% of them show up just once. Approximately 0.11% of the sample is in the top ten clones. Material for sequencing was CD8+ T cells from PBMCs. These receptor sequences come from a human donor with multiple sclerosis.

The chain joins TRBV4-1 to TRBJ2-1; TRBD2 matches 12 bases. This CDR3 region has 18 residues. The V gene's germline CDR1 is MGHRA and CDR2 YSYEKL. Unmatched junction bases numbered 12, after V lost 0 bases and J lost 9 bases. CDR3 amino acids: CASSQDLTSGSVLGEQFF. CDR3 coding DNA: TGCGCCAGCAGCCAAGATCTGACTAGCGGGAGCGTCTTAGGTGAGCAGTTCTTC.

CDR3 amino acids: CASSLWGYSDDGAFF. The CDR3 DNA is TGTGCCAGCTCCCTCTGGGGATACTCAGACGACGGAGCTTTCTTT. The chain combines TRBV19 with TRBJ1-1; D not resolved. Trimming took 9 bases from V and 10 from J, leaving 27 bases between them. The CDR3 has 15 amino acids. Germline assignment: CDR1 LNHDA and CDR2 SQIVND (reference sequence).

This sequence joins TRBV27 and TRBJ2-2; D is uncertain. This CDR3 comprises 14 residues. The V end was cut by 3 bases, the J end by 5 bases, with 10 bases between. Per the germline V gene, CDR1 is MNHEY and CDR2 is SMNVEV (reference sequence). DNA of the CDR3: TGTGCCAGCAGTTTGGGTGTGGGAACCGGGGAGCTGTTTTTT. Its translation: CASSLGVGTGELFF.

The sample holds one count of this clonotype. The rearrangement links TRBV11-2 to TRBJ2-2; 9 bases are a match to TRBD1. This CDR3 is built from 15 residues. The J segment lost 4 bases and the V segment lost 6 bases, leaving 6 bases of the junction unmatched. Germline V gene data show CDR1 as SGHAT and CDR2 as FQNNGV. CDR3 region: CASRTGGLRTGELFF. Written as DNA, the CDR3 is TGTGCCAGCAGAACAGGGGGCCTACGCACCGGGGAGCTGTTTTTT. The whole variable domain, remainder taken from reference TRBV11-2 and TRBJ2-2, is EAGVAQSPRYKIIEKRQSVAFWCNPISGHATLYWYQQILGQGPKLLIQFQNNGVVDDSQLPKDRFSAERLKGVDSTLKIQPAKLEDSAVYLCASRTGGLRTGELFFGEGSRLTVL.